The clone carrying this T cell receptor beta chain is medium-sized. These data belong to a study of CD8+CD57+ T cells in acquired aplastic anemia. About the research overall: When averaged, DNA from sorted CD4+ and CD8+ cells came to approximately 3 ug.

V lost 9 bases and J lost 3; bases outside the gene matches: 9. The germline gives CDR1 ENHRY, CDR2 SYGVKD. CDR3 length: 14 amino acids. Researchers used genomic DNA as the template to profile TCR beta VDJ and CDR3. Using its own MiXCR run on the reads, TCRdb lists one record per CDR3 protein. The sample has about 250,000 distinct CDR3 sequences, 47% seen once. Patients sequenced had flow cytometry evidence of CD8+CD57+ cell expansion. Material for sequencing was sorted CD4+, CD8+, or CD8+CD57+ T cells (not recorded which) from PBMCs. The sequence was obtained from a human donor with aplastic anemia. The chain combines TRBV10-3 with TRBJ1-2, with 8 bases matching TRBD1. CDR3 loop: CAIKGQGADYGYTF. The CDR3 region has the DNA TGTGCCATAAAGGGTCAGGGGGCGGACTATGGCTACACCTTC.